This T cell receptor (beta chain) emerged from a study of shared clonotypes between healthy human individuals. Study-wide background: Each donor contributed plates that comprised three CD4 naive, three CD4 memory, two CD8 naive and one CD8 memory.

The repertoire was sequenced with immunoSEQ multiplex PCR; TCRdb's copy has only in-frame clones and lacks some. This sample carries under 2,500,000 clones, 90% to 97% of them seen once, and the ten largest clones take approximately 0.13%. The V gene's germline CDR1 is MNHEY and CDR2 SMNVEV (reference sequence). V gave up 6 bases and J gave up 0 bases, with 12 bases separating them. The CDR3 is 15 amino acids. The source of this sequence is a man between 18 and 29 years old in good health. This chain links TRBV27 with TRBJ1-5; TRBD1 might be the D (6 bases). Sequenced: naive CD4+ T cells sorted from blood. Subset of the sample: CD45RA+ positively selected. CDR3 nucleotide sequence: TGTGCCAGCAGGTTGGGGACATATAGCAATCAGCCCCAGCATTTT. Its translation: CASRLGTYSNQPQHF.